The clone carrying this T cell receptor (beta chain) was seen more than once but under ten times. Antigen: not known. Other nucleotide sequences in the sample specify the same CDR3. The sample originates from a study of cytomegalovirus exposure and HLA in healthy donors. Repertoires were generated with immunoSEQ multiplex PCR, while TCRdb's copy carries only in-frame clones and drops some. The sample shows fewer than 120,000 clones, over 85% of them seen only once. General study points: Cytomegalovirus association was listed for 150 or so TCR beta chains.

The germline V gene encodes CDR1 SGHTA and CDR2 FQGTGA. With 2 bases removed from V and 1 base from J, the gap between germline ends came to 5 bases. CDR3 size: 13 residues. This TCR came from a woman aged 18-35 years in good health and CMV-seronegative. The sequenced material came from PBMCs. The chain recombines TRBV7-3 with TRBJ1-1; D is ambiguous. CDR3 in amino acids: CASSLQENTEAFF. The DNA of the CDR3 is TGTGCCAGCAGCTTACAGGAGAACACTGAAGCTTTCTTT.